This TCR beta chain was sequenced during a study of blood T cells in healthy people across ages. Study-wide results and caveats: Fewer expanded clones and more diversity marked long-lived versus aged donors.

Comment on this clonotype: Its cognate antigen is unknown.

Primers used in a second PCR of about 6 to 11 cycles were a sample-barcoded 5' primer and a J-beta primer mix. Through a template-switch adaptor with 12 random nucleotides, each cDNA molecule received a tag. MiXCR, run by TCRdb on the 5' RACE reads, gives a single entry per CDR3 protein. The sample contains about 1.8 million distinct CDR3 sequences, around half of which appear only once. Trimming cost V 3 bases and J 2 bases, with 15 bases left between them. The CDR3 is 16 amino acids. The V and J genes are TRBV12-3 or TRBV12-4 and TRBJ2-3, with D unresolved. Sequencing was done on a sample of blood. The TCR originated in a woman aged 40 to 49 in good health. DNA of the CDR3: TGTGCCAGCAGTTTGGGCACCGGAACATACACAGATACGCAGTATTTT. This translates into CASSLGTGTYTDTQYF.